This passage covers 27 T cell receptor beta chains from one sample sequenced in a study of CD8 T cells in Susac syndrome. RNA amounts of 0.5 to 1 ug underwent reverse transcription with random hexamers. A single record per CDR3 protein comes from TCRdb applying MiXCR to the immunoSEQ multiplex PCR reads. The repertoire has approximately 160,000 distinct CDR3 sequences, roughly 95% of them found once; the top ten carry 0.1% to 0.15%. The sequenced material came from CD4+ T cells from PBMCs. The receptors derive from a human donor with Susac syndrome.

The gene calls are TRBV2 and TRBJ1-1; 10 bases align to TRBD1. The CDR3 covers 12 residues. The ends lost 7 bases at V and 8 bases at J; junction bases unmatched: 4. Germline CDR1 and CDR2: SNHLY and FYNNEI. The CDR3: CASNRDRGEAFF. As DNA, the CDR3 is TGTGCCAGCAACCGGGACAGGGGCGAAGCTTTCTTT.

The V and J genes are TRBV4-1 and TRBJ2-7; D call uncertain. This CDR3 spans 13 amino acids. Trimming left V 1 base short and J 4 bases short, with 8 bases between. Germline V gene sequence: CDR1 MGHRA, CDR2 YSYEKL. The CDR3 DNA reads as TGCGCCAGCAGCCAAGTTTTCGGTTACGAGCAGTACGTC. It translates to CASSQVFGYEQYV.

This clonotype was found once. The gene calls are TRBV7-2 and TRBJ2-7; D is unresolved. CDR1 and CDR2 from the germline V gene are SGHTA and FQGNSA. The CDR3 loop spans 15 amino acids. Trimming took 0 bases from V and 6 from J, leaving 15 bases between them. CDR3 sequence (DNA): TGTGCCAGCAGCTTAGCGGTCTCATCCCAAGCCGAGCAGTACTTC. Residues: CASSLAVSSQAEQYF.

V and J are TRBV5-1 and TRBJ2-3; D unresolved. Germline lookup yields CDR1 SGHRS and CDR2 YFSETQ. V was cut by 1 base and J by 2 bases, with 8 bases left in between. The CDR3 length is 14 residues. The CDR3: CASSLSWSTDTQYF. The CDR3 DNA follows: TGCGCCAGCAGCTTGTCCTGGTCCACAGATACGCAGTATTTT.

This clonotype was seen a single time. The chain has TRBV18 and TRBJ2-7, with D possibly TRBD1 on 6 matching bases. Trimming pared 3 bases from V and 3 bases from J, leaving 9 bases between. The CDR3 length is 13 residues. CDR1 is KGHSH and CDR2 is LQKENI in the germline V gene. This CDR3 reads CASSPGTHYEQYV. The CDR3 DNA reads TGTGCCAGCTCACCCGGGACACACTACGAGCAGTACGTC.

Here the CDR3 DNA reads TGTGCCAGCACCTATCGGGAAGGGAATTCACCCCTCCACTTT. Translated, it gives CASTYREGNSPLHF. V and J are TRBV7-9 and TRBJ1-6; no clear D gene. The CDR3 is 14 amino acids. Between the trimmed V and J ends, which lost 7 bases and 7 bases, there was a span of 14 bases. Germline-derived CDR1 and CDR2 are SEHNR and FQNEAQ (reference sequence).

The chain has TRBV5-1 and TRBJ1-1, with D perhaps matching TRBD1 (6 bases). V shed 0 bases and J shed 4 bases, with 10 bases lying between them. CDR3 length equals 14 residues. Germline assignment: CDR1 SGHRS and CDR2 YFSETQ. CDR3 coding DNA: TGCGCCAGCAGCTTGGACAGGGCAACCACTGAAGCTTTCTTT. Residues: CASSLDRATTEAFF.

This clonotype appeared a single time. This chain links TRBV7-3 with TRBJ2-3; D possibly corresponds to TRBD2 (7 bases). The CDR3 is 15 residues long. CDR1 is SGHTA, CDR2 FQGTGA, per germline. With 1 base removed from V and 2 bases from J, the gap between germline ends came to 10 bases. CDR3 loop: CASSLIAGATDTQYF. The CDR3 DNA sequence: TGTGCCAGCAGCTTAATCGCGGGGGCCACAGATACGCAGTATTTT. The full variable domain, rest sourced from reference TRBV7-3 and TRBJ2-3, is GAGVSQTPSNKVTEKGKYVELRCDPISGHTALYWYRQSLGQGPEFLIYFQGTGAADDSGLPNDRFFAVRPEGSVSTLKIQRTERGDSAVYLCASSLIAGATDTQYFGPGTRLTVL.

The rearrangement joins TRBV9 to TRBJ1-5; possible D gene TRBD1, 5 bases. Trimming shortened V by 3 bases and J by 0 bases, and 7 bases separated the two germline ends. Germline CDR1 is SGDLS and CDR2 is YYNGEE. The CDR3 contains 14 residues. The DNA of the CDR3 is TGTGCCAGCAGCGCAGGGCCTAGCAATCAGCCCCAGCATTTT. This sequence encodes CASSAGPSNQPQHF.

The chain employs TRBV5-1 and TRBJ2-1, with D hard to call. Germline loops: CDR1 SGHRS, CDR2 YFSETQ. The CDR3 sequence is 12 residues long. Trimming left V 1 base short and J 10 bases short, with 9 bases between. CDR3 residues: CASSLSRREQFF. The CDR3 DNA reads as TGCGCCAGCAGCTTGTCCCGAAGGGAGCAGTTCTTC.

The V call is TRBV7-2, the J call TRBJ1-1, with D tentatively TRBD1 (5 bases). The CDR3 runs to 14 residues. CDR1 and CDR2 from the germline V gene are SGHTA and FQGNSA. With 3 bases removed from V and 4 bases from J, the gap between germline ends came to 12 bases. The CDR3 DNA reads as TGTGCCAGCAGCTTCGGGGGGAGTACCACTGAAGCTTTCTTT. Its protein product is CASSFGGSTTEAFF.

The V call is TRBV9, the J call TRBJ1-3, with 9 bases fitting TRBD1. The length of the CDR3 is 19 residues. In germline, CDR1 is SGDLS, CDR2 YYNGEE. Losses at the gene ends were 3 bases for V and 0 bases for J; bases not matched to a gene: 13. CDR3 in amino acids: CASSARIRDRVLSGNTIYF. The CDR3 DNA is TGTGCCAGCAGCGCGCGAATCCGGGACAGGGTCCTCTCTGGAAACACCATATATTTT.

The chain combines TRBV12-3 or TRBV12-4 with TRBJ2-5; D is undetermined. The length of the CDR3 is 13 residues. The CDR3 loop is CAVRAIPQETQYF. The CDR3 bases are TGTGCGGTTAGGGCGATCCCTCAAGAGACCCAGTACTTC.

The chain uses TRBV24-1 and TRBJ2-2; TRBD1 matches at 9 bases. The germline gives CDR1 KGHDR, CDR2 SFDVKD. J gave up 6 bases and V 7 bases, and 8 bases lay outside the gene matches. The CDR3 is 15 residues long. The CDR3 loop reads CATRTGQGVSGELFF. CDR3 DNA sequence: TGTGCCACCAGGACGGGACAGGGTGTTTCCGGGGAGCTGTTTTTT.

The V call is TRBV7-2, the J call TRBJ2-5; D could derive from TRBD1 or TRBD2 (8 bases each). The germline CDR1 and CDR2 sequences are SGHTA and FQGNSA. The germline V and J ends were trimmed by 1 base and 7 bases, with 22 bases remaining between them. The CDR3 length is 17 residues. The CDR3 loop is CASSLGGSGGAGGTQYF. The DNA for the CDR3 is TGTGCCAGCAGCTTAGGCGGATCAGGGGGCGCGGGGGGGACCCAGTACTTC.

The V gene is TRBV9, the J gene TRBJ2-1; the match to TRBD2 covers 9 bases. The CDR3 is 15 amino acids. Trimming at V came to 3 bases and at J to 9 bases, leaving 10 bases not matched to a gene. Germline CDR1 and CDR2: SGDLS and YYNGEE. CDR3 protein: CASSAEREVMGEQFF. The CDR3, as DNA: TGTGCCAGCAGCGCCGAGCGGGAGGTAATGGGTGAGCAGTTCTTC.

The rearrangement joins TRBV19 to TRBJ2-3; perhaps TRBD2 as D (6 bases). In germline, CDR1 is LNHDA, CDR2 SQIVND (reference sequence). The CDR3 is 15 amino acids. V was clipped by 2 bases and J by 0 bases, with 9 bases between them. The chain's CDR3 is CASSIFGRSTDTQYF. The DNA of the CDR3 is TGTGCCAGTAGTATATTCGGGAGAAGCACAGATACGCAGTATTTT.

This clonotype was observed once. This chain uses TRBV28 with TRBJ2-1; 10 bases map to TRBD2. CDR1 MDHEN and CDR2 SYDVKM come from the germline V gene. With 6 bases clipped from V and 8 bases from J, the junction kept 10 bases outside the gene matches. CDR3 length: 15 residues. CDR3 DNA: TGTGCCAGCAGGCTACCGGGACTAGCGAACGATGAGCAGTTCTTC. It encodes CASRLPGLANDEQFF.

The V call is TRBV30, the J call TRBJ1-1; no clear D gene. Germline lookup yields CDR1 GTSNPN and CDR2 SVGIG (reference sequence). Trimming cost V 7 bases and J 6 bases, with 15 bases left between them. This CDR3 comprises 12 residues. The CDR3: CASTIGWAEAFF. The CDR3 bases are TGTGCCTCCACAATAGGTTGGGCTGAAGCTTTCTTT.

The chain carries TRBV29-1 and TRBJ2-3; tentatively, D is TRBD1 or TRBD2 (5 bases each). CDR1 SQVTM and CDR2 ANQGSEA come from the germline V gene. This CDR3 has 10 amino acids. V was clipped by 7 bases and J by 8 bases, with 10 bases between them. CDR3 nucleotides: TGCAGCGCCTGGGACCCTACGCAGTATTTT. Translated: CSAWDPTQYF.

The V call is TRBV24-1, the J call TRBJ2-1; D is unclear. The germline V and J ends were trimmed by 1 base and 7 bases, with 4 bases remaining between them. The CDR3 extends over 12 amino acids. Per germline, CDR1 KGHDR and CDR2 SFDVKD. CDR3 in amino acids: CATSDFRNEQFF. The CDR3 DNA reads as TGTGCCACCAGTGATTTCAGGAATGAGCAGTTCTTC.

This sequence joins TRBV5-6 and TRBJ2-5, with 10 bases that match TRBD1. Per germline, CDR1 SGHDT and CDR2 YYEEEE. The J segment lost 5 bases and the V segment lost 5 bases, leaving 3 bases of the junction unmatched. The CDR3 is 13 amino acids. The CDR3 DNA is TGTGCCAGCAGAAAGGGACAGGGGGAGACCCAGTACTTC. Its protein is CASRKGQGETQYF.

The genes are TRBV29-1 and TRBJ2-2; no definite D call. This CDR3 region has 14 residues. The germline gives CDR1 SQVTM, CDR2 ANQGSEA. With 1 base removed from V and 6 bases from J, the gap between germline ends came to 12 bases. The CDR3 reads CSVEVDVRPGELFF. The CDR3 DNA is TGCAGCGTTGAAGTCGACGTAAGGCCCGGGGAGCTGTTTTTT.

This chain links TRBV2 with TRBJ1-2, with D possibly TRBD1 on 5 matching bases. Germline assignment: CDR1 SNHLY and CDR2 FYNNEI. The CDR3 spans 14 residues. V was trimmed by 2 bases and J by 2 bases, leaving 9 bases between them. The DNA of the CDR3 is TGTGCCAGCAGTGAACGTGGGGGGAACTATGGCTACACCTTC. This sequence encodes CASSERGGNYGYTF. The whole variable domain, filled in from reference TRBV2 and TRBJ1-2, reads EPEVTQTPSHQVTQMGQEVILRCVPISNHLYFYWYRQILGQKVEFLVSFYNNEISEKSEIFDDQFSVERPDGSNFTLKIRSTKLEDSAMYFCASSERGGNYGYTFGSGTRLTVV.

This CDR3 is CASTGGQGINGYTF. The CDR3 DNA reads TGTGCCAGCACCGGGGGACAGGGGATTAATGGCTACACCTTC. This chain joins TRBV12-3 or TRBV12-4 and TRBJ1-2; 10 bases are a match to TRBD1. The V gene end was trimmed by 7 bases and the J gene end by 6 bases; junction bases not matched to a gene: 8. The CDR3 has 14 amino acids.

The rearrangement uses TRBV29-1 and TRBJ1-1; 7 bases agree with TRBD1. Germline CDR1 SQVTM, CDR2 ANQGSEA. The CDR3 is 14 residues long. Losses at the gene ends were 4 bases for V and 6 bases for J; bases not matched to a gene: 11. The CDR3 is CSVVDRVKRAEAFF. Here the CDR3 DNA reads TGCAGCGTTGTAGACAGGGTTAAACGGGCTGAAGCTTTCTTT. Combining the CDR3 with reference TRBV29-1 and TRBJ1-1 gives the whole variable domain SAVISQKPSRDICQRGTSLTIQCQVDSQVTMMFWYRQQPGQSLTLIATANQGSEATYESGFVIDKFPISRPNLTFSTLTVSNMSPEDSSIYLCSVVDRVKRAEAFFGQGTRLTVV.

Only one count was recorded for this clonotype. This chain uses TRBV6-5 with TRBJ1-3; weak D call: TRBD1 (5 bases). CDR1 is MNHEY and CDR2 is SVGAGI in the germline V gene. V was pared by 2 bases and J by 8 bases, with 7 bases between. The CDR3 loop spans 12 amino acids. The CDR3 nucleotides read TGTGCCAGCAGTTACGGCAGGGACACCATATATTTT. Its protein product is CASSYGRDTIYF.